The 20 T cell receptor beta chains below all came from one sample that was sequenced in a study of cytomegalovirus exposure and HLA in healthy donors. The PCR employed 60 Vbeta primers together with 13 Jbeta primers. TCRdb keeps only in-frame clones here, not all; method: immunoSEQ multiplex PCR. This table has about 180,000 clones, around 77% appearing once. The sample was PBMCs. The source is a woman aged 25 to 39 in good health and CMV-seronegative.

CDR3 coding DNA: TGTGCCAGCAGTGACTATTCCGGGACAGGGGGCCAGCCCCAGCATTTT. This translates into CASSDYSGTGGQPQHF. The chain couples TRBV6-1 to TRBJ1-5; 12 bases are a match to TRBD1. The germline CDR1 and CDR2 sequences are MNHNS and SASEGT. The CDR3 extends over 16 amino acids. With V trimmed by 3 bases and J by 7 bases, 7 bases remained unmatched.

The chain couples TRBV5-1 to TRBJ2-3; a possible D gene is TRBD2 (6 bases). There are 16 residues in the CDR3. V dropped 4 bases and J dropped 0 bases, with 15 bases sitting between them. The germline gives CDR1 SGHRS, CDR2 YFSETQ. The CDR3 DNA reads TGCGCCAGCAGCCTAGATCCAGGGACTAGCACAGATACGCAGTATTTT. As protein: CASSLDPGTSTDTQYF.

The chain links TRBV2 to TRBJ2-7; D might be TRBD1 (6 bases). This CDR3 is built from 11 residues. Germline V CDR1 and CDR2: SNHLY, FYNNEI. Between the trimmed V and J ends, which lost 6 bases and 3 bases, there was a span of 6 bases. This CDR3 is CASRQGYEQYF. The CDR3 coding sequence is TGTGCCAGCAGACAGGGCTACGAGCAGTACTTC.

The chain uses TRBV4-3 and TRBJ2-1; tentative D call: TRBD2 (6 bases). The CDR3 length is 15 residues. Germline V gene sequence: CDR1 LGHNA, CDR2 YSLEER. Between the trimmed V and J ends, which lost 5 bases and 8 bases, there was a span of 19 bases. CDR3 in amino acids: CASSYKRGSGDEQFF. The DNA of the CDR3 is TGCGCCAGCAGCTATAAAAGGGGCTCGGGGGATGAGCAGTTCTTC.

The rearrangement uses TRBV5-1 and TRBJ2-7; 7 bases align to TRBD1. The J segment lost 2 bases and the V segment lost 0 bases, leaving 2 bases of the junction unmatched. This CDR3 has 14 residues. Germline loops: CDR1 SGHRS, CDR2 YFSETQ. CDR3 amino acids: CASSLAGQAYEQYF. CDR3 coding DNA: TGCGCCAGCAGCTTGGCTGGACAGGCCTACGAGCAGTACTTC.

V and J are TRBV9 and TRBJ2-7; tentative D call: TRBD2 (6 bases). CDR1 SGDLS and CDR2 YYNGEE come from the germline V gene. The CDR3 spans 16 residues. Trimming cost V 4 bases and J 1 base, with 18 bases left between them. CDR3 sequence (DNA): TGTGCCAGCAGCCCGAGGGACTCGGGGAGATCCTACGAGCAGTACTTC. It yields the protein CASSPRDSGRSYEQYF.

The chain has TRBV30 and TRBJ2-1, with TRBD2 as a possible D gene (5 bases). The germline CDR1 and CDR2 sequences are GTSNPN and SVGIG (reference sequence). The CDR3 runs to 11 residues. V gave up 4 bases and J gave up 10 bases, with 11 bases separating them. The CDR3 nucleotides are TGTGCCTGGACCCTAACGGGGGAGCAGTTCTTC. Residues: CAWTLTGEQFF.

The chain uses TRBV29-1 and TRBJ2-7; 9 bases fit TRBD1. This CDR3 contains 14 residues. Germline-derived CDR1 and CDR2 are SQVTM and ANQGSEA. The V gene end was trimmed by 2 bases and the J gene end by 2 bases; junction bases not matched to a gene: 4. In DNA form, the CDR3 reads TGCAGCGTTGAATTTCGGACAGGGGCCTACGAGCAGTACTTC. Its translation: CSVEFRTGAYEQYF.

V is TRBV7-2 and J is TRBJ2-3, with 9 bases aligning to TRBD2. This CDR3 is 15 amino acids long. CDR1 SGHTA and CDR2 FQGNSA come from the germline V gene. The V segment lost 1 base and the J segment 3 bases; nucleotides outside the gene matches: 2. The CDR3 loop is CASSLVSGGTDTQYF. DNA of the CDR3: TGTGCCAGCAGCTTAGTTAGCGGGGGAACAGATACGCAGTATTTT. The full variable domain, with the rest looked up from reference TRBV7-2 and TRBJ2-3, is GAGVSQSPSNKVTEKGKDVELRCDPISGHTALYWYRQSLGQGLEFLIYFQGNSAPDKSGLPSDRFSAERTGGSVSTLTIQRTQQEDSAVYLCASSLVSGGTDTQYFGPGTRLTVL.

This clone was picked up a small number of times. The rearrangement links TRBV5-6 to TRBJ2-7; D gene unclear. This CDR3 is 15 amino acids long. V dropped 1 base and J dropped 0 bases, with 11 bases sitting between them. CDR1 is SGHDT, CDR2 YYEEEE, per germline. The CDR3 sequence is CASSLYSLSSYEQYF. In DNA form, the CDR3 reads TGTGCCAGCAGCTTGTACAGCCTTAGCTCCTACGAGCAGTACTTC. Full variable domain (missing parts from reference TRBV5-6 and TRBJ2-7): DAGVTQSPTHLIKTRGQQVTLRCSPKSGHDTVSWYQQALGQGPQFIFQYYEEEERQRGNFPDRFSGHQFPNYSSELNVNALLLGDSALYLCASSLYSLSSYEQYFGPGTRLTVT.

This clone appeared once. Its ends do not fully match the called genes, so a read error is possible. V gene TRBV6-1 combines with J gene TRBJ1-2; the D is unclear. The CDR3 contains 15 residues. Germline V gene lookup returns CDR1 MNHNS and CDR2 SASEGT. The CDR3 coding sequence is TGTGCCAGCACTGAAGGCGACACCACCTACTATGGCTACACCTTC. It codes for CASTEGDTTYYGYTF.

V and J are TRBV30 and TRBJ1-2, with 9 bases aligning to TRBD1. V gave up 4 bases and J gave up 5 bases; unmatched junction bases: 8. The CDR3 runs 14 residues. The V gene's germline CDR1 is GTSNPN and CDR2 SVGIG (reference sequence). CDR3 in DNA: TGTGCCTGGACTCCGGGACAGGGCATTTATGGCTACACCTTC. This gives the protein CAWTPGQGIYGYTF.

This chain links TRBV5-1 with TRBJ1-3; D is unresolved. Germline lookup yields CDR1 SGHRS and CDR2 YFSETQ. V lost 4 bases and J lost 10, with 18 bases in between. This CDR3 spans 14 amino acids. DNA of the CDR3: TGCGCCAGCAGCCCTGAAGGGTTCGGGAATACCATATATTTT. Protein sequence: CASSPEGFGNTIYF.

This clone has just one count. This sequence joins TRBV15 and TRBJ1-5; maybe TRBD1 (6 bases). The CDR3 length is 17 residues. Germline-derived CDR1 and CDR2 are LNHNV and YYDKDF (reference sequence). V lost 5 bases to trimming and J lost 0 bases, with 17 bases between them. The CDR3, as DNA: TGTGCCACCAGCTCGGACAGCCAACAATATAGCAATCAGCCCCAGCATTTT. It codes for CATSSDSQQYSNQPQHF.

The chain joins TRBV29-1 to TRBJ2-5; D perhaps matches TRBD2 (6 bases). Germline V CDR1 and CDR2: SQVTM, ANQGSEA. There are 13 residues in the CDR3. V was shortened by 8 bases and J by 2 bases, with 15 bases between the two germline ends. In DNA form, the CDR3 reads TGCAGCAGGGCGGGACCTGCACAAGAGACCCAGTACTTC. Translating it yields CSRAGPAQETQYF.

The chain couples TRBV29-1 to TRBJ1-1; tentatively, D is TRBD1 (6 bases). The V end lost 5 bases, the J end lost 4 bases, and 11 bases lay between the germline ends. CDR3 length: 12 residues. Germline loops: CDR1 SQVTM, CDR2 ANQGSEA. This CDR3 reads CSVLQGGTEAFF. Written as DNA, the CDR3 is TGCAGCGTTTTACAGGGTGGCACTGAAGCTTTCTTT.

The rearrangement joins TRBV11-2 to TRBJ1-6, with TRBD1 matching 10 bases. The CDR3 has 15 amino acids. Germline trimming cut 5 bases from V and 8 bases from J; bases unmatched to any gene: 6. The V gene's germline CDR1 is SGHAT and CDR2 FQNNGV. The CDR3 loop reads CASSATGGGYSPLHF. In DNA, the CDR3 is TGTGCCAGCAGCGCGACAGGGGGCGGCTATTCACCCCTCCACTTT.

This clone has more than one count but fewer than ten. The chain links TRBV6-5 to TRBJ2-1; 12 nucleotides align to TRBD2. Per the germline V gene, CDR1 is MNHEY and CDR2 is SVGAGI. V was pared by 5 bases and J by 11 bases, with 7 bases of the junction left unmatched. The CDR3 is 14 residues long. In DNA form, the CDR3 reads TGTGCCAGCAGTGGAGGACTAGCGGGGCGGAAGCAGTTCTTC. Protein sequence: CASSGGLAGRKQFF.

The V call is TRBV27, the J call TRBJ1-6; D ambiguous. V lost 3 bases and J 0 bases, leaving 15 bases between the germline ends. The CDR3 totals 18 residues. Germline V CDR1 and CDR2: MNHEY, SMNVEV (reference sequence). CDR3 DNA sequence: TGTGCCAGCAGTTTCACATTAAGTCGCCGCTCCTATAATTCACCCCTCCACTTT. This gives the protein CASSFTLSRRSYNSPLHF.

In this sample, this clone turned up once. This chain joins TRBV7-9 and TRBJ1-4; 7 positions match TRBD1. Germline-derived CDR1 and CDR2 are SEHNR and FQNEAQ (reference sequence). Trimming took 4 bases from V and 4 from J; bases not matched to a gene: 9. CDR3 length: 16 residues. CDR3 loop: CASSSTGILLNEKLFF. In DNA form, the CDR3 reads TGTGCCAGCAGCTCGACAGGGATCCTCCTTAATGAAAAACTGTTTTTT.